The present entry profiles one TCR beta chain with its context. Germline V CDR1 and CDR2: LGHNA, YSLEER. This CDR3 has 16 residues. UMI labels and 5' RACE were used to prepare the TRB cDNA libraries. TCRdb reprocessed the 5' RACE reads and keeps a single row for each CDR3 protein, giving no DNA. Seen in this sample are some 130,000 distinct CDR3 sequences; the ten most common clones hold around 0.5%. Naive CD8+ T cells carried a CD45RO-CCR7+CD27+CD95- phenotype. This sample stems from a study of CXCR3-negative and CXCR3-positive naive CD8 T cells. Study in general: Approximately 130 million TRB reads were obtained overall (about 1.5 +/- 0.3 million per library).

The material sequenced was naive CXCR3- CD8+ T cells from blood. Subset described: CD45RO-CCR7+CD27+CD95- naive CD8+ T cells lacking CXCR3 (TNR3-). The J gene is TRBJ1-1, the V gene TRBV4-3; TCRdb's D gene call, TRBD1, goes unchecked for lack of DNA. The source of this sequence is a human donor in good health. Some clones in this sample may be carry-over from other donors' samples. The CDR3: CASSQEGAGPNTEAFF.